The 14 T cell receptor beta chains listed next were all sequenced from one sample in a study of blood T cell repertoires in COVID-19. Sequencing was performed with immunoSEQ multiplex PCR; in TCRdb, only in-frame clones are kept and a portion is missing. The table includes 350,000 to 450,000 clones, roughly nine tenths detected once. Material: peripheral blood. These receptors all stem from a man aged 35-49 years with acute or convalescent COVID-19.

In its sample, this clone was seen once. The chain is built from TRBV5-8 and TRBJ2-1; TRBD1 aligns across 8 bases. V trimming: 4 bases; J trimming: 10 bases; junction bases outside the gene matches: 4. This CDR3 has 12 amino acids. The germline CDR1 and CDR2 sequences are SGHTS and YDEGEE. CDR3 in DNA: TGTGCCAGCAGCCCCAGGGGGCGAGAGCAGTTCTTC. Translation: CASSPRGREQFF.

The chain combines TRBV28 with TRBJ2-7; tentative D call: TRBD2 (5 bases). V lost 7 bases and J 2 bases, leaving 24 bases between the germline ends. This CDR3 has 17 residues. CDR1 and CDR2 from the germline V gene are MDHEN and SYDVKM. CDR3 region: CASTPGYATDGTYEQYF. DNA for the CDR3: TGTGCCAGCACCCCAGGTTACGCGACCGACGGGACCTACGAGCAGTACTTC.

The CDR3 nucleotides read TGCGCCAGCAGCTTGGTTCTCAGATCCCTTGGCTACACCTTC. Translation gives CASSLVLRSLGYTF. V gene TRBV5-1 combines with J gene TRBJ1-2; no firm D call. The germline CDR1 and CDR2 sequences are SGHRS and YFSETQ. The length of the CDR3 is 14 residues. Trimming stripped 0 bases from V and 7 bases from J, with 13 bases between. Full variable domain (rest looked up from reference TRBV5-1 and TRBJ1-2): KAGVTQTPRYLIKTRGQQVTLSCSPISGHRSVSWYQQTPGQGLQFLFEYFSETQRNKGNFPGRFSGRQFSNSRSEMNVSTLELGDSALYLCASSLVLRSLGYTFGSGTRLTVV.

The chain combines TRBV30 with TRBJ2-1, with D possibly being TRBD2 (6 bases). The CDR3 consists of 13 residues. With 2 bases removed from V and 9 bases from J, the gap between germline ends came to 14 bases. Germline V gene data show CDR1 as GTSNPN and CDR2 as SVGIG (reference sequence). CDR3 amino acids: CAWSWVRAGEQFF. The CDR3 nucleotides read TGTGCCTGGAGTTGGGTCCGAGCGGGTGAGCAGTTCTTC.

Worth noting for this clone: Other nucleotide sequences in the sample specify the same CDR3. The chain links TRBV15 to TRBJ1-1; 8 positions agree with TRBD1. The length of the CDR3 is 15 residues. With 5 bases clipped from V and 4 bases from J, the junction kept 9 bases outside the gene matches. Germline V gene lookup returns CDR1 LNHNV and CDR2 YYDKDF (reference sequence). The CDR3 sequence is CATSPRTGPGTEAFF. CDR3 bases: TGTGCCACCAGCCCGCGGACAGGGCCGGGCACTGAAGCTTTCTTT.

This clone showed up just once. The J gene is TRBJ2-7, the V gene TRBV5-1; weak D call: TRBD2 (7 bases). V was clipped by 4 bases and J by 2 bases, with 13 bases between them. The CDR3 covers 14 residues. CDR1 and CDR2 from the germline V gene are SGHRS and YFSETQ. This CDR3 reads CASSRGGGTYEQYF. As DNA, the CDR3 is TGCGCCAGCAGCAGGGGGGGCGGGACCTACGAGCAGTACTTC.

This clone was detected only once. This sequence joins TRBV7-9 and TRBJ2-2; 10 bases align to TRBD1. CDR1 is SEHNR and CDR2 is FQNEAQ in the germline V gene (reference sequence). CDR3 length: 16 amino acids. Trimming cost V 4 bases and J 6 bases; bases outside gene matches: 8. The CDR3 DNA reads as TGTGCCAGCAGCTCCGACAGGGGGCGCAGGGCCGGGGAGCTGTTTTTT. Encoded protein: CASSSDRGRRAGELFF.

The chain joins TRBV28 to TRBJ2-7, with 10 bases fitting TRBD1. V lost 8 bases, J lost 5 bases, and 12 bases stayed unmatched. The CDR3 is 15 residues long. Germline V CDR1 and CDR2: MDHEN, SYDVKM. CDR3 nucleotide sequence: TGTGCCAGCTTCCCCCCGGGACAGGGGATCCACGAGCAGTACTTC. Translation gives CASFPPGQGIHEQYF.

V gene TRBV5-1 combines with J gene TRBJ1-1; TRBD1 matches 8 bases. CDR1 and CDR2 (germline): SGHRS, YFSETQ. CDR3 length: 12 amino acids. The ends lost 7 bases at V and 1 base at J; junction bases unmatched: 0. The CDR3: CASGQGNTEAFF. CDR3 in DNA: TGCGCCAGCGGACAGGGGAACACTGAAGCTTTCTTT.

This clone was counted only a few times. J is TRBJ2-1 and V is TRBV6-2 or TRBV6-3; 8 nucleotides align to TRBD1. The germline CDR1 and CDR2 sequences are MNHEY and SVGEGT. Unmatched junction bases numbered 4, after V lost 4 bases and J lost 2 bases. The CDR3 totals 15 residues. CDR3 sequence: CASSFTGGTYNEQFF. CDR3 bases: TGTGCCAGCAGTTTCACAGGGGGGACCTACAATGAGCAGTTCTTC.

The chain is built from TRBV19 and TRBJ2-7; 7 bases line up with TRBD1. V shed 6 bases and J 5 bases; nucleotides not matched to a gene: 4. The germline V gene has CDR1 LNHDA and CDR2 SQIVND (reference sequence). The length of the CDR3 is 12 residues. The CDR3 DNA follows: TGTGCCAGTAGCAAGACAGGGAACGAGCAGTACTTC. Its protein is CASSKTGNEQYF.

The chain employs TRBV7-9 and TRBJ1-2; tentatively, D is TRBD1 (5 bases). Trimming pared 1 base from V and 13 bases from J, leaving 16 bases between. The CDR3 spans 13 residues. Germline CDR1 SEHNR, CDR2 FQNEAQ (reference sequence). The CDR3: CASSLEAGQHSTF. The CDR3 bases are TGTGCCAGCAGCTTAGAGGCAGGGCAACACTCCACCTTC.

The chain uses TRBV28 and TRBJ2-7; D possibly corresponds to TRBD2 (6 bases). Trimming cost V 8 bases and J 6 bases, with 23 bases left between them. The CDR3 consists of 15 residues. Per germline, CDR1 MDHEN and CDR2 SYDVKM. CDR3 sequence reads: CASCDPGGAISEQYF. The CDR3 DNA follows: TGTGCCAGCTGCGACCCTGGAGGGGCGATTAGCGAGCAGTACTTC.

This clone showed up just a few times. CDR3 in DNA: TGTGCCTGGAGTGTACACTATGACGCCGACAATGAGCAGTTCTTC. Translation: CAWSVHYDADNEQFF. The chain has TRBV30 and TRBJ2-1; D remains ambiguous. Germline CDR1 GTSNPN, CDR2 SVGIG (reference sequence). The V and J ends lost 0 bases and 5 bases respectively, with 14 bases between them. This CDR3 is built from 15 residues.